This TCR beta chain was recovered during a study of blood T cell repertoires in COVID-19. Study at large: T cells, B-cell-depleted T cells, or PBMCs provided the cDNA or gDNA that served as material.

CDR3 length: 19 amino acids. Germline CDR1 LNHNV, CDR2 YYDKDF (reference sequence). With 1 base clipped from V and 6 bases from J, the junction kept 14 bases outside the gene matches. Authors' analysis steps: Amplification from reference gene primers served as the basis for estimated nucleated cell counts. Only in-frame clones appear in the TCRdb table, and some are missing; sequencing was by immunoSEQ multiplex PCR. That table supplies the V and J calls and clone size; D and trimming were determined from the DNA. This sample yields some 160,000 clones, of which more than 70% are seen a single time; approximately 2.8% belongs to the top ten.

The sample comprised peripheral blood. The sequence was collected from a man aged 55 to 69 with acute or convalescent COVID-19. The chain is built from TRBV15 and TRBJ2-1, with 11 positions matching TRBD2. The CDR3 DNA reads TGTGCCACCAGCAGAGGGTCTAGCGGGGGGACCATTGGGGGCAATGAGCAGTTCTTC. Protein: CATSRGSSGGTIGGNEQFF. The full variable domain, in which reference TRBV15 and TRBJ2-1 provide the parts outside the CDR3, is DAMVIQNPRYQVTQFGKPVTLSCSQTLNHNVMYWYQQKSSQAPKLLFHYYDKDFNNEADTPDNFQSRRPNTSFCFLDIRSPGLGDTAMYLCATSRGSSGGTIGGNEQFFGPGTRLTVL.